This TCR beta chain was identified in a study of blood T cell repertoires in COVID-19. Study information: T cells, B-cell-depleted T cells, or PBMCs supplied cDNA or gDNA.

With V trimmed by 4 bases and J by 2 bases, 9 bases remained unmatched. CDR3 length equals 16 residues. Germline V gene data show CDR1 as MRHNA and CDR2 as SNTAGT. TCRdb keeps only in-frame clones here, not all; method: immunoSEQ multiplex PCR. The table shows approximately 200,000 clones, with roughly 87% occurring only once. This clone showed up just a few times. The sequencing sample was made of PBMCs or T cells enriched from blood (not recorded which). The TCR comes from a young woman who had recovered from COVID-19. The chain couples TRBV6-4 to TRBJ1-2; TRBD1 aligns across 8 bases. CDR3 residues: CASSVAPRDRNYGYTF. CDR3 nucleotides: TGTGCCAGCAGTGTCGCCCCTAGGGACAGGAACTATGGCTACACCTTC.